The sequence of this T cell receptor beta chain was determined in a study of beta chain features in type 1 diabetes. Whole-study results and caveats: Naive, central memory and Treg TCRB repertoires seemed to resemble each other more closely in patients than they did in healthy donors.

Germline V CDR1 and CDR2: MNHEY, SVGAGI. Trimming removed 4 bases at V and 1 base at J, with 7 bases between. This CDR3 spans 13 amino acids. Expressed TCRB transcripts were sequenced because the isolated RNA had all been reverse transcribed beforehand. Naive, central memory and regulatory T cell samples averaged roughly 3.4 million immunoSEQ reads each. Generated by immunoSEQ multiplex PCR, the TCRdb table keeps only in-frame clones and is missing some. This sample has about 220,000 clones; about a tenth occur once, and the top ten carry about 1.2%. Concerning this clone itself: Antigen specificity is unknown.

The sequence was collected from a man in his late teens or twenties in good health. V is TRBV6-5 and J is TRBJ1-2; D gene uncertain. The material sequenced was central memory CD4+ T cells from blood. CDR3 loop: CASSLGLNYGYTF. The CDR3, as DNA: TGTGCCAGCAGTTTAGGGCTTAACTATGGCTACACCTTC.